Reported below is one T cell receptor (beta chain). The time point is: baseline pretreatment blood. Treatment meaning: 15 Gy SBRT to primary tumor, nephrectomy 4 weeks later. Clear cell pathology was present in this patient's renal cell carcinoma. This entry belongs to a study of radiation and T cells in renal cell carcinoma. Trimming took 0 bases from V and 6 from J; bases not matched to a gene: 5. The CDR3 has 14 amino acids. Germline values: CDR1 SGHDT, CDR2 YYEEEE. The data were produced by immunoSEQ multiplex PCR, yet TCRdb's version contains in-frame clones alone and is incomplete. The sample includes about 130,000 clones, around 84% of them seen just once.

The rearrangement uses TRBV5-6 and TRBJ1-2; 7 bases agree with TRBD1. The input for sequencing was blood, taken from a patient whose treatment included radiotherapy and nephrectomy. The clonotype was recovered from a woman aged 55-70 years with renal cell carcinoma. The chain's CDR3 is CASSLVDRVNGYTF. In DNA form, the CDR3 reads TGTGCCAGCAGCTTGGTCGACAGGGTGAATGGCTACACCTTC.